The source of this T cell receptor (beta chain) is a study of vaccination effects on CD4 cells after COVID-19. Antigen-specific CD4+ T cell clonotypes were called by their expansion after viral peptide-pool culture in ViraFEST. Following culture for approximately ten days, CD4+ T cells were isolated. Nucleocapsid antibodies were negative in the vaccine recipients, who had never had SARS-CoV-2 infection. They grew two million PBMC in each well, adding about 10 IU/ml IL-2 and 10 ug/ml peptides. Comments on this clone: Its specificity is not known.

The method was immunoSEQ multiplex PCR; TCRdb's version includes in-frame clones alone and lacks a portion of them. Among roughly 35,000 clones listed, about three quarters were seen once. Study-level findings and limits: Few convalescent patients, and no early post-infection timepoints, were available to the study. Clones from infection and from vaccination both contracted markedly late after vaccination. Healthy vaccinees showed cross-reactivity with common cold coronaviruses in only 1 of 255 vaccine-induced clones.

Trimming removed 8 bases at V and 4 bases at J, with 5 bases between. From germline, CDR1 is MNHEY and CDR2 SVGAGI. The CDR3 sequence is 10 residues long. The sequences come from CD4+ T cells from PBMCs cultured with HCoV-OC43 spike peptides, collected before COVID-19 vaccination. Subset described: HCoV-OC43 spike overlapping peptide pool stimulation. This receptor was identified in a human donor who received a COVID-19 vaccine. The V gene is TRBV6-5, the J gene TRBJ1-1, with D uncertain. CDR3 nucleotide sequence: TGTGCCAGCGGAGTCACTGAAGCTTTCTTT. It encodes CASGVTEAFF.